This entry lists 15 T cell receptor beta chains sequenced from one sample in a study of tumor-infiltrating lymphocytes in localized non-small cell lung cancer. Data came from immunoSEQ multiplex PCR; TCRdb stores just in-frame clones and leaves some out. The repertoire includes over 15,000 clones, roughly 69% of them detected once, and 6.5% sits in the top ten. The material sequenced was lung tumor tissue. Receptor source: a human donor with non-small cell lung cancer.

The rearrangement joins TRBV30 to TRBJ2-7; TRBD1 matches at 7 bases. Trimming took 0 bases from V and 2 from J; bases not matched to a gene: 7. The CDR3 loop spans 15 amino acids. The germline gives CDR1 GTSNPN, CDR2 SVGIG (reference sequence). The CDR3 loop is CAWSVGQPSTYEQYF. In DNA, the CDR3 is TGTGCCTGGAGTGTGGGACAGCCGTCAACCTACGAGCAGTACTTC.

The chain is built from TRBV10-2 and TRBJ2-7; possibly TRBD1 for D (5 bases). The V and J ends lost 4 bases and 7 bases respectively, with 14 bases between them. The CDR3 length is 13 residues. Germline assignment: CDR1 WSHSY and CDR2 SAAADI. Here the CDR3 DNA reads TGCGCCAGCAGTGTCTCAGGGTTGGGGGAGCAGTACTTC. As protein: CASSVSGLGEQYF.

V is TRBV27 and J is TRBJ1-1, with D perhaps TRBD1 (5 bases). The ends were cut back, 7 bases at V and 5 bases at J, with 20 bases in the middle. Germline CDR1 and CDR2: MNHEY and SMNVEV (reference sequence). The CDR3 length is 15 residues. This CDR3 reads CASKNLGSGRTEAFF. As DNA, the CDR3 is TGTGCCAGCAAGAATTTAGGGTCGGGGCGGACTGAAGCTTTCTTT.

This clone has just a few counts. In the same sample, other DNA sequences code for this CDR3. V and J are TRBV5-1 and TRBJ1-1; TRBD1 is a possible D gene (5 bases). CDR1 is SGHRS and CDR2 is YFSETQ in the germline V gene. This CDR3 contains 12 residues. V dropped 0 bases and J dropped 7 bases, with 7 bases sitting between them. CDR3 DNA: TGCGCCAGCAGCTTGGAGGGGAGTGAAGCTTTCTTT. Protein: CASSLEGSEAFF.

The V call is TRBV18, the J call TRBJ2-6, with unresolved D. The V and J ends lost 5 bases and 0 bases respectively, with 8 bases between them. This CDR3 is built from 15 residues. Germline values: CDR1 KGHSH, CDR2 LQKENI. The CDR3 DNA sequence: TGTGCCAGCTCAGGTAGCTACTCTGGGGCCAACGTCCTGACTTTC. Its protein product is CASSGSYSGANVLTF.

This clone has more than one count but fewer than ten. The chain has TRBV5-1 and TRBJ1-5; D not certain. Germline V CDR1 and CDR2: SGHRS, YFSETQ. This CDR3 comprises 13 residues. V lost 4 bases and J 3 bases, leaving 8 bases between the germline ends. In DNA form, the CDR3 reads TGCGCCAGCAGCGGAGGTCCCAATCAGCCCCAGCATTTT. Protein sequence: CASSGGPNQPQHF. Full variable domain (missing parts from reference TRBV5-1 and TRBJ1-5): KAGVTQTPRYLIKTRGQQVTLSCSPISGHRSVSWYQQTPGQGLQFLFEYFSETQRNKGNFPGRFSGRQFSNSRSEMNVSTLELGDSALYLCASSGGPNQPQHFGDGTRLSIL.

This clone was counted between two and nine times. This sequence joins TRBV5-1 and TRBJ1-1; 9 bases are a match to TRBD1. The CDR3 sequence is 17 residues long. Germline CDR1 and CDR2: SGHRS and YFSETQ. V trimming: 3 bases; J trimming: 1 base; junction bases outside the gene matches: 10. Here the CDR3 reads CASSSVAGTGRNTEAFF. In DNA, the CDR3 is TGCGCCAGCAGCTCCGTCGCTGGGACAGGGAGGAACACTGAAGCTTTCTTT.

The rearrangement links TRBV7-2 to TRBJ2-3; the D is unclear. The CDR3 loop spans 14 amino acids. V was pared by 1 base and J by 6 bases, with 11 bases between. CDR1 SGHTA and CDR2 FQGNSA come from the germline V gene. CDR3 coding DNA: TGTGCCAGCAGCTTAGGCCGAGTCGCGGATACGCAGTATTTT. Translation: CASSLGRVADTQYF. Supplemented by reference TRBV7-2 and TRBJ2-3, the full variable domain reads GAGVSQSPSNKVTEKGKDVELRCDPISGHTALYWYRQSLGQGLEFLIYFQGNSAPDKSGLPSDRFSAERTGGSVSTLTIQRTQQEDSAVYLCASSLGRVADTQYFGPGTRLTVL.

J is TRBJ1-2 and V is TRBV6-6; D ambiguous. This CDR3 has 13 residues. The germline CDR1 and CDR2 sequences are MNHNY and SVGAGI (reference sequence). The germline V and J ends were trimmed by 5 bases and 5 bases, with 12 bases remaining between them. The DNA of the CDR3 is TGTGCCAGCAGTGCGACGTCAGTTTATGGCTACACCTTC. As protein: CASSATSVYGYTF.

The V call is TRBV27, the J call TRBJ2-2; the D is unclear. CDR3 size: 11 residues. Germline CDR1 is MNHEY and CDR2 is SMNVEV (reference sequence). The ends were cut back, 5 bases at V and 4 bases at J, with 2 bases in the middle. In DNA form, the CDR3 reads TGTGCCAGCAGTCGCACCGGGGAGCTGTTTTTT. It codes for CASSRTGELFF.

This clone was detected only once. The rearrangement uses TRBV7-2 and TRBJ1-2, with 8 bases lining up with TRBD1. V lost 4 bases and J lost 14; bases outside the gene matches: 15. Germline CDR1 is SGHTA and CDR2 is FQGNSA. The CDR3 covers 14 residues. CDR3 in amino acids: CASSYTGTGLPKTF. DNA of the CDR3: TGTGCCAGCAGCTACACCGGGACAGGCCTCCCTAAAACCTTC.

The chain combines TRBV5-1 with TRBJ2-1, with TRBD1 matching 9 bases. V shed 2 bases, J shed 2 bases, and the junction held 5 bases outside the gene matches. The CDR3 extends over 16 amino acids. The germline V gene encodes CDR1 SGHRS and CDR2 YFSETQ. CDR3 in DNA: TGCGCCAGCAGCTTAACCGGGACAGGGCCCTACAATGAGCAGTTCTTC. It yields the protein CASSLTGTGPYNEQFF.

The chain is built from TRBV7-9 and TRBJ1-5, with D unclear. The V gene's germline CDR1 is SEHNR and CDR2 FQNEAQ (reference sequence). This CDR3 has 15 residues. Trimming shortened V by 5 bases and J by 4 bases, and 15 bases separated the two germline ends. In DNA form, the CDR3 reads TGTGCCAGCAGCCCTGGGCAGGTCGGGAATCAGCCCCAGCATTTT. Amino acid sequence: CASSPGQVGNQPQHF.

V and J are TRBV7-9 and TRBJ2-5, with 8 bases fitting TRBD2. Germline loops: CDR1 SEHNR, CDR2 FQNEAQ (reference sequence). V lost 1 base and J lost 2; bases outside the gene matches: 3. The CDR3 runs 15 residues. The CDR3: CASSLGGGSQETQYF. DNA for the CDR3: TGTGCCAGCAGCTTAGGCGGGGGGTCACAAGAGACCCAGTACTTC.

The chain combines TRBV18 with TRBJ2-5, with TRBD2 as a possible D gene (5 bases). The V end lost 5 bases, the J end lost 0 bases, and 7 bases lay between the germline ends. This CDR3 is 13 amino acids long. Germline CDR1 KGHSH, CDR2 LQKENI. The CDR3 DNA reads as TGTGCCAGCTCAACCGGGAACCAAGAGACCCAGTACTTC. Amino acid sequence: CASSTGNQETQYF.